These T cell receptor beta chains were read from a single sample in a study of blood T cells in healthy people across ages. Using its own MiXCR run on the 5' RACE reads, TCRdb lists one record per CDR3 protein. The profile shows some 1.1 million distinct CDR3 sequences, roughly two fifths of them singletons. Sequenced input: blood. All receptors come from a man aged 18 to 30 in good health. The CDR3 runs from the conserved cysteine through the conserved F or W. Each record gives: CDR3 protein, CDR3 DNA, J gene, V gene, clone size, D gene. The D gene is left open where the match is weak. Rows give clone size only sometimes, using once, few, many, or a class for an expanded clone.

CDR3: CSVGGTEAFF
DNA: TGCAGCGTTGGGGGCACTGAAGCTTTCTTT
J: TRBJ1-1
V: TRBV29-1
size: few
D: .

CDR3: CASSFLSTGELFF
DNA: TGCGCCAGCAGCTTTTTGTCCACCGGGGAGCTGTTTTTT
J: TRBJ2-2
V: TRBV5-1
size: .
D: .

CDR3: CAIITGNEQYF
DNA: TGTGCCATCATTACCGGGAATGAGCAGTACTTC
J: TRBJ2-7
V: TRBV10-3
size: .
D: .

CDR3: CAISPTSGVVREQYF
DNA: TGTGCCATCAGCCCGACTAGCGGGGTAGTCCGCGAGCAGTACTTC
J: TRBJ2-7
V: TRBV10-3
size: few
D: TRBD2

CDR3: CASSLVSVGQFF
DNA: TGTGCCAGCAGCTTAGTGTCCGTTGGTCAGTTCTTC
J: TRBJ2-1
V: TRBV7-2
size: few
D: .

CDR3: CASSLGEGLFF
DNA: TGTGCCAGCAGTTTGGGGGAGGGGCTGTTTTTT
J: TRBJ2-2
V: TRBV28
size: .
D: TRBD2

CDR3: CATSDWPGELFF
DNA: TGTGCCACCAGTGACTGGCCCGGGGAGCTGTTTTTT
J: TRBJ2-2
V: TRBV24-1
size: few
D: .

CDR3: CASSSGTGLNSPLHF
DNA: TGTGCCAGCAGTTCCGGGACAGGCCTCAATTCACCCCTCCACTTT
J: TRBJ1-6
V: TRBV6-4
size: few
D: TRBD1

CDR3: CASSTRQGHGYTF
DNA: TGTGCCAGCAGCACCCGACAGGGACATGGCTACACCTTC
J: TRBJ1-2
V: TRBV9
size: .
D: TRBD1

CDR3: CASSSIAGTNNYGYTF
DNA: TGTGCCAGCAGCTCCATCGCCGGGACGAATAACTATGGCTACACCTTC
J: TRBJ1-2
V: TRBV11-2
size: .
D: .

CDR3: CAISRDRGRPNTEAFF
DNA: TGTGCCATCAGTCGGGACAGGGGTCGCCCGAACACTGAAGCTTTCTTT
J: TRBJ1-1
V: TRBV10-3
size: .
D: TRBD1

CDR3: CASSPETANTEAFF
DNA: TGTGCCAGCAGTCCGGAGACAGCGAACACTGAAGCTTTCTTT
J: TRBJ1-1
V: TRBV12-3/TRBV12-4
size: .
D: .

CDR3: CASSFEGLIQPQHF
DNA: TGTGCCAGCAGCTTTGAGGGTTTAATTCAGCCCCAGCATTTT
J: TRBJ1-5
V: TRBV7-9
size: few
D: .

CDR3: CAISEDRAPNQPQHF
DNA: TGTGCCATCAGTGAGGACAGGGCCCCCAATCAGCCCCAGCATTTT
J: TRBJ1-5
V: TRBV10-3
size: once
D: TRBD1

CDR3: CASSEGRGYNSPLHF
DNA: TGTGCCAGCAGTGAAGGCAGGGGTTATAATTCACCCCTCCACTTT
J: TRBJ1-6
V: TRBV6-1
size: .
D: .

CDR3: CASSLVPNPGGELFF
DNA: TGTGCCAGCAGCTTAGTGCCCAATCCGGGGGGGGAGCTGTTTTTT
J: TRBJ2-2
V: TRBV7-2
size: .
D: .

CDR3: CSARDFSGGAGPYGYTF
DNA: TGCAGTGCTAGAGATTTCTCTGGTGGGGCAGGCCCCTATGGCTACACCTTC
J: TRBJ1-2
V: TRBV20-1
size: .
D: .

CDR3: CSALPGTGDQPQHF
DNA: TGCAGTGCACTACCCGGGACAGGGGATCAGCCCCAGCATTTT
J: TRBJ1-5
V: TRBV20-1
size: few
D: TRBD1

CDR3: CSARFVSLHNEQFF
DNA: TGCAGTGCTAGATTCGTCTCGCTTCACAATGAGCAGTTCTTC
J: TRBJ2-1
V: TRBV20-1
size: .
D: .

CDR3: CSAILRSLNTEAFF
DNA: TGCAGTGCTATCCTAAGAAGCCTCAACACTGAAGCTTTCTTT
J: TRBJ1-1
V: TRBV20-1
size: .
D: .

CDR3: CASSRGWGVGYGHTF
DNA: TGTGCCAGCAGCCGTGGCTGGGGGGTCGGGTATGGCCACACCTTC
J: TRBJ1-2
V: TRBV7-2
size: .
D: .

CDR3: CAGTRQGTRGYTF
DNA: TGTGCCGGTACCCGACAGGGGACACGCGGCTACACCTTC
J: TRBJ1-2
V: TRBV14
size: .
D: TRBD1

CDR3: CASSLVFMGADTGELFF
DNA: TGTGCCAGCAGCTTAGTTTTCATGGGGGCAGACACCGGGGAGCTGTTTTTT
J: TRBJ2-2
V: TRBV7-2
size: .
D: .

CDR3: CTSSPGGGHTGELFF
DNA: TGTACCAGCTCACCAGGCGGGGGGCACACCGGGGAGCTGTTTTTT
J: TRBJ2-2
V: TRBV18
size: .
D: TRBD2

CDR3: CASSDGVSGEETQYF
DNA: TGTGCCAGCAGTGATGGGGTTAGCGGGGAAGAGACCCAGTACTTC
J: TRBJ2-5
V: TRBV2
size: .
D: TRBD2

CDR3: CASSSKVSSGTYGYTF
DNA: TGTGCCAGCAGCTCAAAGGTATCTTCCGGCACCTATGGCTACACCTTC
J: TRBJ1-2
V: TRBV7-2
size: .
D: .

CDR3: CASSFLEGEGYTF
DNA: TGTGCCAGCAGTTTCTTGGAGGGGGAAGGCTACACCTTC
J: TRBJ1-2
V: TRBV12-3/TRBV12-4
size: .
D: .

CDR3: CASQAGNGANVLTF
DNA: TGTGCCAGTCAAGCGGGGAATGGGGCCAACGTCCTGACTTTC
J: TRBJ2-6
V: TRBV12-3/TRBV12-4
size: few
D: TRBD2

CDR3: CASSSNRDGNQPQHF
DNA: TGTGCCAGCAGCTCTAACCGGGACGGGAATCAGCCCCAGCATTTT
J: TRBJ1-5
V: TRBV7-9
size: few
D: .

CDR3: CASSLEQAYTEAFF
DNA: TGCGCCAGCAGCTTGGAACAGGCTTACACTGAAGCTTTCTTT
J: TRBJ1-1
V: TRBV5-1
size: .
D: .

CDR3: CASSAGFRGTDTQYF
DNA: TGTGCCAGCAGCGCCGGCTTTCGAGGCACAGATACGCAGTATTTT
J: TRBJ2-3
V: TRBV5-6
size: few
D: .

CDR3: CSVMGLAKNIQYF
DNA: TGCAGTGTAATGGGGCTAGCCAAAAACATTCAGTACTTC
J: TRBJ2-4
V: TRBV20-1
size: .
D: .

CDR3: CASSQDTSGGRGEQYF
DNA: TGCGCCAGCAGCCAAGATACTAGCGGGGGGCGGGGTGAGCAGTACTTC
J: TRBJ2-5
V: TRBV4-3
size: once
D: TRBD2

CDR3: CASSLSRLAGDHEQFF
DNA: TGTGCCAGCAGCCTATCGCGACTAGCGGGGGATCATGAGCAGTTCTTC
J: TRBJ2-1
V: TRBV7-8
size: few
D: TRBD2

CDR3: CASSLFGQGLNEQFF
DNA: TGTGCCAGCAGCTTATTTGGACAGGGACTCAATGAGCAGTTCTTC
J: TRBJ2-1
V: TRBV7-2
size: few
D: TRBD1

CDR3: CSAWTGSGYGYTF
DNA: TGCAGTGCCTGGACAGGATCCGGCTATGGCTACACCTTC
J: TRBJ1-2
V: TRBV20-1
size: .
D: TRBD1

CDR3: CSARAVGRFINYGYTF
DNA: TGCAGTGCTAGAGCGGTGGGCAGGTTTATAAACTATGGCTACACCTTC
J: TRBJ1-2
V: TRBV20-1
size: .
D: .

CDR3: CASSDWGPNEKLFF
DNA: TGCGCCAGCAGCGATTGGGGCCCTAATGAAAAACTGTTTTTT
J: TRBJ1-4
V: TRBV4-3
size: .
D: .

CDR3: CASSSTTGGREQYF
DNA: TGTGCCAGCAGTTCCACGACGGGGGGCCGGGAGCAGTACTTC
J: TRBJ2-5
V: TRBV12-3/TRBV12-4
size: .
D: .

CDR3: CASSPQAGLNTEAFF
DNA: TGTGCCAGCAGCCCCCAGGCAGGACTGAACACTGAAGCTTTCTTT
J: TRBJ1-1
V: TRBV13
size: .
D: .

CDR3: CASSQQFTYNEQFF
DNA: TGCGCCAGCAGCCAACAGTTCACCTACAATGAGCAGTTCTTC
J: TRBJ2-1
V: TRBV4-1
size: .
D: .

CDR3: CASSYDSGQPYEQYF
DNA: TGTGCCAGCAGTTACGACTCCGGACAGCCCTACGAGCAGTACTTC
J: TRBJ2-7
V: TRBV6-5
size: .
D: .

CDR3: CASSGRGASYNEQFF
DNA: TGTGCCAGCAGTGGGCGGGGGGCCAGCTACAATGAGCAGTTCTTC
J: TRBJ2-1
V: TRBV25-1
size: .
D: TRBD2

CDR3: CASSNWAGAPDKQYF
DNA: TGTGCCAGCAGTAACTGGGCGGGGGCCCCAGATAAGCAGTATTTT
J: TRBJ2-3
V: TRBV6-1
size: few
D: .

CDR3: CASSLMGNGYTF
DNA: TGTGCCAGCAGCTTAATGGGCAATGGCTACACCTTC
J: TRBJ1-2
V: TRBV7-6
size: .
D: .

CDR3: CASSLRGRDGTDTQYF
DNA: TGTGCCAGCAGCCTAAGGGGAAGGGACGGCACAGATACGCAGTATTTT
J: TRBJ2-3
V: TRBV4-2
size: .
D: .

CDR3: CSVPPYEGQVYGYTF
DNA: TGCAGTGTCCCACCCTACGAAGGACAGGTCTATGGCTACACCTTC
J: TRBJ1-2
V: TRBV20-1
size: few
D: TRBD1

CDR3: CASSKRVAGGRTGELFF
DNA: TGTGCCAGCAGCAAAAGGGTAGCGGGGGGGCGCACCGGGGAGCTGTTTTTT
J: TRBJ2-2
V: TRBV21-1
size: .
D: .

CDR3: CAISVSGGFDSPLHF
DNA: TGTGCCATCAGTGTATCAGGGGGCTTCGATTCACCCCTCCACTTT
J: TRBJ1-6
V: TRBV10-3
size: .
D: TRBD1

CDR3: CASPHTWKVSNQPQHF
DNA: TGCGCCAGTCCCCACACTTGGAAAGTGAGCAATCAGCCCCAGCATTTT
J: TRBJ1-5
V: TRBV5-1
size: .
D: .

CDR3: CSASVTSGASQETQYF
DNA: TGCAGTGCTAGTGTGACTAGCGGGGCCTCCCAAGAGACCCAGTACTTC
J: TRBJ2-5
V: TRBV20-1
size: few
D: TRBD2

CDR3: CASSRVRASNQPQHF
DNA: TGCGCCAGCAGCCGAGTACGGGCTAGCAATCAGCCCCAGCATTTT
J: TRBJ1-5
V: TRBV4-1
size: .
D: .

CDR3: CASSVPGQIDTQYF
DNA: TGTGCCAGCAGCGTACCGGGACAGATAGATACGCAGTATTTT
J: TRBJ2-3
V: TRBV7-8
size: .
D: TRBD1

CDR3: CASSQIDRGPEVPNQPQHF
DNA: TGTGCCAGCAGCCAAATAGACAGGGGGCCAGAGGTTCCTAATCAGCCCCAGCATTTT
J: TRBJ1-5
V: TRBV4-2
size: .
D: TRBD1